This T cell receptor beta chain comes out of a study of T cell repertoires in cytomegalovirus infection. The CDR3 runs 16 residues. Per germline, CDR1 SGHTA and CDR2 FQGNSA. Losses at the gene ends were 5 bases for V and 0 bases for J; bases not matched to a gene: 7. Study-level findings and limits: Dominating the ex vivo response were TCR beta clonotypes that were CMV-specific and HLA-C-restricted. Based on cumulative public TCR beta family frequency, carriers of CMV plus the relevant HLA were identified.

This clonotype was seen at least ten times. Its specificity is unknown. TCRdb itself ran the reads through MiXCR, one entry per CDR3 protein. The sample includes about 920,000 distinct CDR3 sequences, approximately 30% of them seen just once. V is TRBV7-2 and J is TRBJ2-1; 7 bases are a match to TRBD2. Sequences were derived from cultured CD8+ T cells from PBMCs, sampled from culture after CMV antigen stimulation. The receptor's source is a human donor in good health (CMV status not recorded). Some clones in this sample may be carry-over from other donors' samples. DNA for the CDR3: TGTGCCAGCAGCCCTCGGACGGGGGGCTCCTACAATGAGCAGTTCTTC. Its translation is CASSPRTGGSYNEQFF.